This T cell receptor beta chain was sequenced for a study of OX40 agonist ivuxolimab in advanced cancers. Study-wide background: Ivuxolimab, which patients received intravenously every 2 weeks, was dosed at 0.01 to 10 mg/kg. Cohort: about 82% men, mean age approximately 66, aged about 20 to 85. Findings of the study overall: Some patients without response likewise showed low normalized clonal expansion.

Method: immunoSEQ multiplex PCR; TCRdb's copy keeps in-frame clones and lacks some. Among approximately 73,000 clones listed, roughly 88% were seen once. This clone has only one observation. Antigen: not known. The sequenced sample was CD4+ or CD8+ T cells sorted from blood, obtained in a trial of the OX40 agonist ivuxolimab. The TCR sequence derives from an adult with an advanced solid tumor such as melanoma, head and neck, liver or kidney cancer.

In nucleotides, the CDR3 is TGTGCCAGCAGCTCCCAGAAGGCCTATGAGCAGTTCTTC. Protein product: CASSSQKAYEQFF. V gene TRBV7-6 combines with J gene TRBJ2-1; no firm D call. CDR1 is SGHVS, CDR2 FNYEAQ, per germline. V gave up 4 bases and J gave up 8 bases, with 12 bases separating them. CDR3 size: 13 residues.